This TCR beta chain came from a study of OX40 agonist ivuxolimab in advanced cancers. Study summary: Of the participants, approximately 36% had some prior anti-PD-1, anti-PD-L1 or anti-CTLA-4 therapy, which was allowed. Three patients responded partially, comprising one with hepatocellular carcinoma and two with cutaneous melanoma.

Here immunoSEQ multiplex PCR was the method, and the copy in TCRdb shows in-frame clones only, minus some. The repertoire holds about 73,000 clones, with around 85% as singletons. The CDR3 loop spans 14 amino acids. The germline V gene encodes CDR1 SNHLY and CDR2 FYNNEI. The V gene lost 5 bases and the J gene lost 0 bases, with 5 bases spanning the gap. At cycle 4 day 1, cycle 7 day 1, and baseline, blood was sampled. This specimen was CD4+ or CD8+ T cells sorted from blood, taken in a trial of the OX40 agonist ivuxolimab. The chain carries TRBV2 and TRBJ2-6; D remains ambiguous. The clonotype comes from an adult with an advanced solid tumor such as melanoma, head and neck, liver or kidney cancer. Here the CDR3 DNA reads TGTGCCAGCAGTACCAACTCTGGGGCCAACGTCCTGACTTTC. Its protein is CASSTNSGANVLTF. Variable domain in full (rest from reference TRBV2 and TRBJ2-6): EPEVTQTPSHQVTQMGQEVILRCVPISNHLYFYWYRQILGQKVEFLVSFYNNEISEKSEIFDDQFSVERPDGSNFTLKIRSTKLEDSAMYFCASSTNSGANVLTFGAGSRLTVL.